This T cell receptor (beta chain) was profiled in a study of blood T cell repertoires in COVID-19. The overall study: Acute and convalescent COVID-19 samples came from the United States, Italy and Spain. PBMCs, B-cell-depleted T cells, or T cells were the source of the cDNA or gDNA that made up the material.

Germline-derived CDR1 and CDR2 are SEHNR and FQNEAQ (reference sequence). J was trimmed by 8 bases and V by 5 bases; bases with no gene match: 15. The CDR3 totals 17 residues. This clone turned up a few times. As handled by the study authors: Quantification of nucleated cells was approximated via reference gene primer amplification. This table comes from immunoSEQ multiplex PCR, and its TCRdb copy is limited to in-frame clones, with some not included. The DNA was the basis for D and trimming; V, J and clone size are from that table. The data show tens of thousands of clones, with 75% to 90% seen just once and 31% held by the top ten.

Sequenced input: peripheral blood. The source of this sequence is a woman older than 75 with active or convalescent COVID-19. The chain uses TRBV7-9 and TRBJ2-1; 10 bases fit TRBD1. CDR3 coding DNA: TGTGCCAGCAGCCGTATACCGGGACAGGGGATGGGCGATGAGCAGTTCTTC. Translation: CASSRIPGQGMGDEQFF.